These 22 T cell receptor beta chains were all obtained from the same sample, sequenced in a study of blood T cell repertoires in COVID-19. Method: immunoSEQ multiplex PCR; TCRdb's copy keeps in-frame clones and lacks some. The profile covers 190,000 or so clones, with 86% appearing a single time and roughly 2.9% taken by the ten largest. Sample: peripheral blood. Source of these receptors: a woman aged 25-40 years with active or convalescent COVID-19.

This chain joins TRBV28 and TRBJ2-1; 16 nucleotides agree with TRBD2. The germline CDR1 and CDR2 sequences are MDHEN and SYDVKM. The CDR3 is 17 amino acids. The V segment lost 6 bases and the J segment 0 bases; nucleotides outside the gene matches: 2. Here the CDR3 reads CASRGTSGRDSYNEQFF. CDR3 in DNA: TGTGCCAGCAGGGGGACTAGCGGGAGGGACTCCTACAATGAGCAGTTCTTC.

The chain recombines TRBV25-1 with TRBJ2-7; 8 positions agree with TRBD2. The germline gives CDR1 MGHDK, CDR2 SYGVNS. There are 14 residues in the CDR3. J lost 10 bases, V lost 0 bases, and 8 bases had no gene match. The CDR3 coding sequence is TGTGCCAGCAGTGAATATAATCCTAGCGGGCCCCAGTACTTC. Protein sequence: CASSEYNPSGPQYF.

A remark on this clone: Compared with germline, one end of the junction differs, possibly owing to a read error. V and J are TRBV28 and TRBJ2-7; 11 nucleotides align to TRBD2. Looked up from germline, CDR1 is MDHEN and CDR2 is SYDVKM. This CDR3 contains 15 residues. In nucleotides, the CDR3 is TGTGCCAGCACCTCCCTAGCGGGAGGCTCCCACGAGCAGTACTTC. Translating gives CASTSLAGGSHEQYF.

The rearrangement joins TRBV28 to TRBJ1-5; D remains ambiguous. From germline, CDR1 is MDHEN and CDR2 SYDVKM. The CDR3 consists of 15 residues. Trimming took 6 bases from V and 0 from J, leaving 12 bases between them. CDR3 in DNA: TGTGCCAGCAGCCCCGTTGAGTTTAGCAATCAGCCCCAGCATTTT. This codes for CASSPVEFSNQPQHF.

The CDR3 nucleotides read TGTGCCAGCAGCGTCGGGACTTGGGAGACCCAGTACTTC. Its protein product is CASSVGTWETQYF. This chain joins TRBV2 and TRBJ2-5; TRBD2 might be the D (6 bases). The CDR3 totals 13 residues. Looked up from germline, CDR1 is SNHLY and CDR2 is FYNNEI. V lost 6 bases and J 5 bases, leaving 13 bases between the germline ends.

The chain couples TRBV2 to TRBJ2-7; D may be TRBD1 (7 bases). Per germline, CDR1 SNHLY and CDR2 FYNNEI. V lost 6 bases, J lost 5 bases, and 17 bases lay in between. There are 14 residues in the CDR3. CDR3 region: CASRGDREVDEQYF. CDR3 in DNA: TGTGCCAGCAGGGGAGACAGGGAGGTGGACGAGCAGTACTTC. The full variable domain, in which reference TRBV2 and TRBJ2-7 provide the parts outside the CDR3, is EPEVTQTPSHQVTQMGQEVILRCVPISNHLYFYWYRQILGQKVEFLVSFYNNEISEKSEIFDDQFSVERPDGSNFTLKIRSTKLEDSAMYFCASRGDREVDEQYFGPGTRLTVT.

The rearrangement joins TRBV5-4 to TRBJ2-3; perhaps TRBD2 as D (6 bases). The CDR3 is 13 residues long. Germline-derived CDR1 and CDR2 are SGHNT and YYREEE (reference sequence). V lost 0 bases and J 5 bases, leaving 7 bases between the germline ends. Written as DNA, the CDR3 is TGTGCCAGCAGCTTGGGGGGGGTAGATACGCAGTATTTT. Protein: CASSLGGVDTQYF.

This clone was counted between two and nine times. The rearrangement links TRBV30 to TRBJ2-1; possible D gene TRBD2, 5 bases. Germline V gene lookup returns CDR1 GTSNPN and CDR2 SVGIG (reference sequence). This CDR3 comprises 12 residues. The V gene lost 2 bases and the J gene lost 7 bases, with 9 bases spanning the gap. The CDR3 nucleotides read TGTGCCTGGAGTCAGCCGGGAAATGAGCAGTTCTTC. It yields the protein CAWSQPGNEQFF.

Comments on this clone: At the DNA level, this CDR3 is encoded by other sequences in the same sample as well. As DNA, the CDR3 is TGTGCCAGCAGCTTAGGTAGAGCCTACGAGCAGTACTTC. This codes for CASSLGRAYEQYF. V usage is TRBV7-2 and J usage is TRBJ2-7; D call uncertain. V was clipped by 1 base and J by 2 bases, with 6 bases between them. The CDR3 contains 13 residues. In germline, CDR1 is SGHTA, CDR2 FQGNSA.

V and J are TRBV28 and TRBJ2-3; D call uncertain. The germline V and J ends were trimmed by 10 bases and 6 bases, with 11 bases remaining between them. This CDR3 has 11 amino acids. Germline lookup yields CDR1 MDHEN and CDR2 SYDVKM. CDR3 DNA sequence: TGTGCCACCCGAAATCAGGATACGCAGTATTTT. Protein product: CATRNQDTQYF.

This clone was counted a single time. The chain uses TRBV7-2 and TRBJ2-2, with 10 bases that match TRBD2. V shed 5 bases, J shed 5 bases, and the junction held 5 bases outside the gene matches. This CDR3 contains 15 residues. Germline CDR1 reads SGHTA; CDR2 reads FQGNSA. CDR3 bases: TGTGCCAGCAGCCCGGCTAGCGGGAGTACCGGGGAGCTGTTTTTT. Residues: CASSPASGSTGELFF.

This clone was observed once. This chain links TRBV5-1 with TRBJ1-2; unclear D gene. Trimming removed 0 bases at V and 0 bases at J, with 6 bases between. Germline V gives CDR1 SGHRS, CDR2 YFSETQ. The CDR3 extends over 14 amino acids. CDR3 amino acids: CASSLELPNYGYTF. CDR3 in DNA: TGCGCCAGCAGCTTGGAGCTCCCTAACTATGGCTACACCTTC.

As to this clone: The sample holds other DNA sequences that translate to the same CDR3. The chain combines TRBV12-3 or TRBV12-4 with TRBJ2-5; D gene uncertain. The CDR3 totals 11 residues. Deletions cut 6 bases from V and 5 bases from J, with 7 bases between. The CDR3 reads CASSLRETQYF. The DNA of the CDR3 is TGTGCCAGCAGCCTACGGGAGACCCAGTACTTC.

The gene calls are TRBV28 and TRBJ1-6; TRBD1 is a possible D gene (5 bases). The CDR3 extends over 14 amino acids. Germline assignment: CDR1 MDHEN and CDR2 SYDVKM. V gave up 3 bases and J gave up 7 bases, with 10 bases separating them. The CDR3 DNA is TGTGCCAGCAGTTTCCCCAGGGAAAATTCACCCCTCCACTTT. This codes for CASSFPRENSPLHF. The full variable domain, rest sourced from reference TRBV28 and TRBJ1-6, is DVKVTQSSRYLVKRTGEKVFLECVQDMDHENMFWYRQDPGLGLRLIYFSYDVKMKEKGDIPEGYSVSREKKERFSLILESASTNQTSMYLCASSFPRENSPLHFGNGTRLTVT.

This chain connects TRBV19 to TRBJ2-7; unclear D gene. CDR1 and CDR2 from the germline V gene are LNHDA and SQIVND (reference sequence). The CDR3 has 14 residues. The V end was cut by 3 bases, the J end by 6 bases, with 15 bases between. CDR3 residues: CASSMMIKRGEQYF. For the CDR3, the DNA is TGTGCCAGTAGTATGATGATAAAGCGCGGCGAGCAGTACTTC.

The CDR3 coding sequence is TGCGCCAGCAGCCAAGACAGGCCCAAGACCCAGAACACTGAAGCTTTCTTT. Protein sequence: CASSQDRPKTQNTEAFF. The V call is TRBV4-1, the J call TRBJ1-1, with D unresolved. The CDR3 spans 17 residues. The ends were cut back, 0 bases at V and 1 base at J, with 15 bases in the middle. In germline, CDR1 is MGHRA, CDR2 YSYEKL.

The chain has TRBV18 and TRBJ2-2; 7 nucleotides match TRBD2. Trimming at V came to 4 bases and at J to 0 bases, leaving 8 bases not matched to a gene. This CDR3 has 17 amino acids. The V gene's germline CDR1 is KGHSH and CDR2 LQKENI. The CDR3, as DNA: TGTGCCAGCTCACGGGGAAAAGCGGGAACGAACACCGGGGAGCTGTTTTTT. Its translation is CASSRGKAGTNTGELFF.

This chain's CDR3 is CASSFTGGHYGTEAFF. CDR3 DNA sequence: TGTGCCAGCAGTTTCACAGGGGGCCACTACGGGACTGAAGCTTTCTTT. The J gene is TRBJ1-1, the V gene TRBV27; 9 bases map to TRBD1. CDR3 size: 16 residues. Germline CDR1 is MNHEY and CDR2 is SMNVEV (reference sequence). The V segment lost 3 bases and the J segment 5 bases; nucleotides outside the gene matches: 10.

The sample holds a few counts of this clone. The V and J genes are TRBV12-5 and TRBJ2-1, with 8 bases identical to TRBD2. V gave up 5 bases and J gave up 9 bases; unmatched junction bases: 6. From germline, CDR1 is LGHNT and CDR2 FRNRAP. CDR3 length equals 13 residues. The CDR3: CASGGVAGTEQFF. The CDR3 nucleotides are TGTGCTAGTGGTGGGGTAGCGGGAACTGAGCAGTTCTTC. Full variable domain (missing parts from reference TRBV12-5 and TRBJ2-1): DARVTQTPRHKVTEMGQEVTMRCQPILGHNTVFWYRQTMMQGLELLAYFRNRAPLDDSGMPKDRFSAEMPDATLATLKIQPSEPRDSAVYFCASGGVAGTEQFFGPGTRLTVL.

J is TRBJ2-2 and V is TRBV19, with 7 bases matching TRBD2. V shed 3 bases, J shed 6 bases, and the junction held 19 bases outside the gene matches. The CDR3 covers 19 residues. CDR1 and CDR2 from the germline V gene are LNHDA and SQIVND (reference sequence). CDR3 nucleotides: TGTGCCAGTAGTATCCCGAACCGGGAGGATACGGGAAGGGCCGGGGAGCTGTTTTTT. Translation gives CASSIPNREDTGRAGELFF.

This clone has only a few counts. CDR3 in DNA: TGCGCCAGCAGCCAAGACGCGTTTGGGCAGGCTCACTATGGCTACACCTTC. This codes for CASSQDAFGQAHYGYTF. The chain couples TRBV4-1 to TRBJ1-2; D unresolved. There are 17 residues in the CDR3. CDR1 MGHRA and CDR2 YSYEKL come from the germline V gene. The V end was cut by 0 bases, the J end by 3 bases, with 17 bases between.

The sample holds one count of this clone. This rearrangement joins TRBV5-4 to TRBJ2-7; 8 positions match TRBD2. CDR1 is SGHNT and CDR2 is YYREEE in the germline V gene (reference sequence). This CDR3 is 15 amino acids long. The J segment lost 6 bases and the V segment lost 1 base, leaving 9 bases of the junction unmatched. CDR3 coding DNA: TGTGCCAGCAGCTTGTGGAGCGGGAGTTCTTCCGAGCAGTACTTC. Protein: CASSLWSGSSSEQYF.